The rows below give T cell receptor beta chains drawn from one sample of a study of blood T cell repertoires in COVID-19. Only in-frame clones appear in the TCRdb table, and some are missing; sequencing was by immunoSEQ multiplex PCR. The sample carries roughly 250,000 clones, roughly 90% recorded once. Sequencing used peripheral blood. The receptors come from a woman between 40 and 50 years old who had recovered from COVID-19. Each CDR3 is given without its conserved first and last residue.

v_gene: TRBV5-1
j_gene: TRBJ2-1
CDR3aa: ASSLGGRNNEQF

v_gene: TRBV5-5
j_gene: TRBJ2-6
CDR3aa: ASSSQGFGANVLT

v_gene: TRBV6-5
j_gene: TRBJ1-2
CDR3aa: ASRSPGDYGYT

v_gene: TRBV4-3
j_gene: TRBJ2-7
CDR3aa: ASSQDWGAYEQY

v_gene: TRBV11-2
j_gene: TRBJ2-7
CDR3aa: ASSLVSGGVDEQY

v_gene: TRBV23-1
j_gene: TRBJ1-4
CDR3aa: ASSQWDRGSEKLF

v_gene: TRBV6-2/TRBV6-3
j_gene: TRBJ2-5
CDR3aa: ASSRRTSGETQY

v_gene: TRBV30
j_gene: TRBJ1-2
CDR3aa: AWKGVRGYT

v_gene: TRBV6-5
j_gene: TRBJ2-7
CDR3aa: ASTQRTGPTYEQY

v_gene: TRBV11-3
j_gene: TRBJ2-5
CDR3aa: ASSLFSDSKETQY

v_gene: TRBV19
j_gene: TRBJ2-5
CDR3aa: ASSTRVQGGLETQY

v_gene: TRBV6-5
j_gene: TRBJ2-1
CDR3aa: ASSIDRGSYNEQF

v_gene: TRBV9
j_gene: TRBJ2-1
CDR3aa: ASSVLAENNEQF

v_gene: TRBV7-8
j_gene: TRBJ2-5
CDR3aa: ASSRSGSGGAEETQY

v_gene: TRBV27
j_gene: TRBJ2-1
CDR3aa: ASRRGVNEQF

v_gene: TRBV28
j_gene: TRBJ1-6
CDR3aa: ASSTPGGGYNSPLH

v_gene: TRBV11-2
j_gene: TRBJ2-1
CDR3aa: ASSLGRDRGLDEQF

v_gene: TRBV4-3
j_gene: TRBJ1-5
CDR3aa: ASSQRTGDQPQH

v_gene: TRBV12-5
j_gene: TRBJ2-5
CDR3aa: ASAAGLAGIQETQY

v_gene: TRBV3-1/TRBV3-2
j_gene: TRBJ2-1
CDR3aa: ASTPDIAPSNEQF

v_gene: TRBV5-1
j_gene: TRBJ1-3
CDR3aa: ASSLGPGGNTIY

v_gene: TRBV7-3
j_gene: TRBJ1-4
CDR3aa: ASSLSGRGTNEKLF

v_gene: TRBV5-6
j_gene: TRBJ2-7
CDR3aa: ASSSYPAGAQY

v_gene: TRBV6-5
j_gene: TRBJ1-2
CDR3aa: ASSSLGGTSYGYT

v_gene: TRBV12-5
j_gene: TRBJ1-5
CDR3aa: ASGFGRVGNQPQH

v_gene: TRBV19
j_gene: TRBJ2-2
CDR3aa: ASNLGLAVNTGELF

v_gene: TRBV28
j_gene: TRBJ1-2
CDR3aa: ASSFSQQGYT

v_gene: TRBV29-1
j_gene: TRBJ1-2
CDR3aa: SAFSRARFLDGYT

v_gene: TRBV10-3
j_gene: TRBJ1-2
CDR3aa: AISDQEPHYGYT

v_gene: TRBV4-3
j_gene: TRBJ2-1
CDR3aa: ASSLKDREAHEQF

v_gene: TRBV3-1/TRBV3-2
j_gene: TRBJ2-3
CDR3aa: ASSIRGTDTQY

v_gene: TRBV4-2
j_gene: TRBJ2-3
CDR3aa: ASSPSGVPGNTDTQY

v_gene: TRBV7-3
j_gene: TRBJ2-1
CDR3aa: ASSFRDRSSYNEQF

v_gene: TRBV6-1
j_gene: TRBJ1-6
CDR3aa: ASSDRDRQNSPLH

v_gene: TRBV10-3
j_gene: TRBJ2-1
CDR3aa: ATGWREGLGNEQF